These 30 T cell receptor beta chains originate from one sample sequenced in a study of blood T cell repertoires in COVID-19. Clones were sequenced by immunoSEQ multiplex PCR, and TCRdb holds only the in-frame ones, with some missing. Among approximately 350,000 clones listed, about 90% were seen once. The sequencing sample was made of peripheral blood. These receptors were obtained from a woman in her 30s with COVID-19, enrolled during active disease.

This sequence joins TRBV7-9 and TRBJ1-2; a weak D match, TRBD1 (6 bases). Germline lookup yields CDR1 SEHNR and CDR2 FQNEAQ (reference sequence). Trimming stripped 1 base from V and 6 bases from J, with 21 bases between. The CDR3 length is 17 residues. CDR3 in DNA: TGTGCCAGCAGCTTAGAAAGCCCGCGAATGACAGGTGATGGCTACACCTTC. This gives the protein CASSLESPRMTGDGYTF.

The genes are TRBV6-6 and TRBJ1-1; tentatively, D is TRBD1 (6 bases). Trimming cost V 2 bases and J 6 bases, with 16 bases left between them. The CDR3 length is 15 residues. In germline, CDR1 is MNHNY, CDR2 SVGAGI (reference sequence). Here the CDR3 reads CASSYLNTGFAEAFF. The CDR3 coding sequence is TGTGCCAGCAGTTACCTCAATACAGGGTTCGCTGAAGCTTTCTTT.

The rearrangement links TRBV7-8 to TRBJ2-7; the match to TRBD1 covers 7 bases. The V segment lost 5 bases and the J segment 2 bases; nucleotides outside the gene matches: 9. Germline V CDR1 and CDR2: SGHVS, FQNEAQ. The CDR3 spans 15 residues. As DNA, the CDR3 is TGTGCCAGCAGCCCCACGACAGGGAAAACCTACGAGCAGTACTTC. Protein product: CASSPTTGKTYEQYF.

The V call is TRBV28, the J call TRBJ2-1; D remains unclear. Between the trimmed V and J ends, which lost 6 bases and 10 bases, there was a span of 19 bases. The CDR3 length is 14 residues. The V gene's germline CDR1 is MDHEN and CDR2 SYDVKM. Here the CDR3 reads CASSSLGRSVEQFF. In DNA, the CDR3 is TGTGCCAGCAGCTCCCTTGGGCGTTCAGTCGAGCAGTTCTTC.

The gene calls are TRBV28 and TRBJ2-5; no firm D call. Trimming removed 0 bases from V and 2 bases from J, with 7 bases in between. Germline CDR1 is MDHEN and CDR2 is SYDVKM. This CDR3 has 14 amino acids. The CDR3 DNA follows: TGTGCCAGCAGTTTATGGGGCGCTCAAGAGACCCAGTACTTC. This gives the protein CASSLWGAQETQYF.

The chain combines TRBV5-1 with TRBJ2-3; D unclear. Trimming left V 4 bases short and J 4 bases short, with 13 bases between. Germline V lookup: CDR1 SGHRS, CDR2 YFSETQ. CDR3 length: 14 residues. The CDR3 region is CASSPLRGADTQYF. The CDR3 bases are TGCGCCAGCAGCCCCCTCCGAGGAGCAGATACGCAGTATTTT.

The chain has TRBV25-1 and TRBJ1-2; D ambiguous. CDR1 MGHDK and CDR2 SYGVNS come from the germline V gene. Trimming removed 4 bases at V and 2 bases at J, with 8 bases between. The CDR3 contains 13 residues. The CDR3 DNA reads TGTGCCAGCAGTGTCAACAGCAACTATGGCTACACCTTC. Residues: CASSVNSNYGYTF.

V and J are TRBV27 and TRBJ2-1, with D possibly matching TRBD2 (6 bases). The germline CDR1 and CDR2 sequences are MNHEY and SMNVEV (reference sequence). CDR3 length: 14 amino acids. V lost 10 bases and J 7 bases, leaving 20 bases between the germline ends. The CDR3 loop reads CATLGGGSKNEQFF. The CDR3 DNA reads as TGTGCCACCTTGGGTGGGGGGAGTAAGAATGAGCAGTTCTTC.

The CDR3 protein is CASSPGGGYEQYF. Written as DNA, the CDR3 is TGCGCCAGCAGCCCCGGCGGGGGGTACGAGCAGTACTTC. The chain uses TRBV4-1 and TRBJ2-7, with TRBD2 identical over 8 bases. The junction had 3 bases not matched to a gene; V was cut back by 4 bases and J by 4 bases. This CDR3 is built from 13 residues. In germline, CDR1 is MGHRA, CDR2 YSYEKL.

The rearrangement uses TRBV19 and TRBJ1-1; TRBD1 matches at 7 bases. The CDR3 totals 14 residues. Germline CDR1 reads LNHDA; CDR2 reads SQIVND (reference sequence). The junction had 7 bases not matched to a gene; V was cut back by 5 bases and J by 4 bases. CDR3 nucleotide sequence: TGTGCCAGTAGTCCCCGACAGGGTCCCACTGAAGCTTTCTTT. The encoded protein is CASSPRQGPTEAFF.

The chain is built from TRBV28 and TRBJ1-4, with D possibly matching TRBD1 (5 bases). The V gene's germline CDR1 is MDHEN and CDR2 SYDVKM. The CDR3 covers 14 residues. With 6 bases removed from V and 1 base from J, the gap between germline ends came to 9 bases. The CDR3 is CASSGGGTNEKLFF. The CDR3 coding sequence is TGTGCCAGCAGCGGGGGGGGAACTAATGAAAAACTGTTTTTT.

V gene TRBV27 combines with J gene TRBJ1-6; perhaps TRBD1 as D (5 bases). CDR3 size: 13 residues. V was cut by 11 bases and J by 7 bases, with 15 bases left in between. CDR1 MNHEY and CDR2 SMNVEV come from the germline V gene (reference sequence). The CDR3 region has the DNA TGTGCCTCCGGATGGGACTGGAATTCACCCCTCCACTTT. Encoded protein: CASGWDWNSPLHF.

This chain joins TRBV6-5 and TRBJ1-1, with D possibly matching TRBD1 (5 bases). The CDR3 is 15 residues long. V dropped 7 bases and J dropped 4 bases, with 19 bases sitting between them. Germline values: CDR1 MNHEY, CDR2 SVGAGI. The DNA for the CDR3 is TGTGCCAGCACCCGAGGTGGGGTCGGGGGCACTGAAGCTTTCTTT. This encodes CASTRGGVGGTEAFF.

This clone was seen a single time. The V and J genes are TRBV15 and TRBJ2-5, with 9 nucleotides matching TRBD1. Germline-derived CDR1 and CDR2 are LNHNV and YYDKDF (reference sequence). The junction had 7 bases not matched to a gene; V was cut back by 0 bases and J by 5 bases. CDR3 length: 16 residues. The CDR3 region has the DNA TGTGCCACCAGCAGAGAAGCCGGACAGGGGAGGGAGACCCAGTACTTC. It specifies CATSREAGQGRETQYF.

This chain connects TRBV5-6 to TRBJ2-7; 10 nucleotides match TRBD1. V shed 2 bases, J shed 5 bases, and the junction held 4 bases outside the gene matches. CDR1 is SGHDT and CDR2 is YYEEEE in the germline V gene. There are 14 residues in the CDR3. CDR3 sequence: CASSFPGTGDEQYF. CDR3 sequence (DNA): TGTGCCAGCAGCTTTCCCGGGACAGGGGACGAGCAGTACTTC.

V usage is TRBV25-1 and J usage is TRBJ2-1; TRBD2 aligns across 7 bases. Germline loops: CDR1 MGHDK, CDR2 SYGVNS. The CDR3 runs to 16 residues. V lost 4 bases to trimming and J lost 0 bases; unmatched junction nucleotides: 6. In DNA, the CDR3 is TGTGCCAGCAGTGCTTCTAGCGGTGACTCCTACAATGAGCAGTTCTTC. It encodes CASSASSGDSYNEQFF.

This clone was counted a single time. The chain joins TRBV27 to TRBJ1-1; no clear D. Deletions cut 6 bases from V and 2 bases from J, with 10 bases between. This CDR3 region has 13 residues. The germline CDR1 and CDR2 sequences are MNHEY and SMNVEV (reference sequence). The chain's CDR3 is CASSGGSNTEAFF. The CDR3 nucleotides read TGTGCCAGCAGCGGAGGGAGCAACACTGAAGCTTTCTTT.

V usage is TRBV7-9 and J usage is TRBJ2-3; 11 bases fit TRBD2. Germline V CDR1 and CDR2: SEHNR, FQNEAQ (reference sequence). CDR3 length equals 19 residues. Trimming at V came to 1 base and at J to 2 bases, leaving 11 bases not matched to a gene. The CDR3 sequence: CASSLDRFGGLAVTDTQYF. In DNA, the CDR3 is TGTGCCAGCAGCTTAGATCGGTTTGGGGGACTAGCGGTCACAGATACGCAGTATTTT.

The CDR3, as DNA: TGTGCCAGCAGCCCCCCCCGGGGTTACAGCACTGAAGCTTTCTTT. It translates to CASSPPRGYSTEAFF. The chain combines TRBV5-6 with TRBJ1-1; no clear D. With 4 bases removed from V and 4 bases from J, the gap between germline ends came to 17 bases. This CDR3 comprises 15 residues. Germline CDR1 reads SGHDT; CDR2 reads YYEEEE.

The rearrangement joins TRBV12-3 or TRBV12-4 to TRBJ1-2; the D gene is possibly TRBD1 (5 bases). V dropped 1 base and J dropped 7 bases, with 10 bases sitting between them. There are 13 residues in the CDR3. CDR3 DNA sequence: TGTGCCAGCAGTTTAGGCGGAGGGGCTGGCTACACCTTC. It specifies CASSLGGGAGYTF.

The chain joins TRBV3-1 (or the pseudogene TRBV3-2) to TRBJ2-3; TRBD1 might be the D (7 bases). This CDR3 has 16 amino acids. Trimming took 4 bases from V and 5 from J, leaving 19 bases between them. Germline V gene sequence: CDR1 LGHDT, CDR2 YNNKEL (reference sequence). The CDR3 DNA is TGTGCCAGCAGCCCCAATCCGCAGGGGGGACAAGATACGCAGTATTTT. As protein: CASSPNPQGGQDTQYF.

The chain is built from TRBV30 and TRBJ2-1; D is possibly TRBD2 (6 bases). CDR1 is GTSNPN, CDR2 SVGIG, per germline (reference sequence). The CDR3 loop spans 16 amino acids. Between the trimmed V and J ends, which lost 0 bases and 2 bases, there was a span of 14 bases. CDR3 DNA sequence: TGTGCCTGGAGTGTGGCGGGGAATAATCCCTACAATGAGCAGTTCTTC. Encoded protein: CAWSVAGNNPYNEQFF.

This chain uses TRBV18 with TRBJ1-1; TRBD1 might be the D (6 bases). CDR3 length: 13 residues. Germline assignment: CDR1 KGHSH and CDR2 LQKENI. The germline V and J ends were trimmed by 1 base and 5 bases, with 8 bases remaining between them. The CDR3 spells CASSPQGVTEAFF. The CDR3 DNA reads TGTGCCAGCTCACCACAGGGGGTAACTGAAGCTTTCTTT.

This chain links TRBV9 with TRBJ2-2; the D is unclear. V dropped 0 bases and J dropped 5 bases, with 5 bases sitting between them. From germline, CDR1 is SGDLS and CDR2 YYNGEE. This CDR3 has 13 residues. This chain's CDR3 is CASSVGSTGELFF. In DNA form, the CDR3 reads TGTGCCAGCAGCGTAGGGAGTACCGGGGAGCTGTTTTTT.

This chain links TRBV6-5 with TRBJ2-7, with 11 bases identical to TRBD2. The CDR3 consists of 15 residues. Germline CDR1 MNHEY, CDR2 SVGAGI. J was trimmed by 6 bases and V by 7 bases; bases with no gene match: 11. The CDR3 nucleotides are TGTGCCAGCACCCGACTAGCGGGAACGGGCTCCGAGCAGTACGTC. Protein: CASTRLAGTGSEQYV.

The chain uses TRBV19 and TRBJ1-5; D perhaps matches TRBD1 (6 bases). The ends were cut back, 1 base at V and 6 bases at J, with 13 bases in the middle. From germline, CDR1 is LNHDA and CDR2 SQIVND (reference sequence). This CDR3 has 15 residues. Here the CDR3 DNA reads TGTGCCAGTAGTATAGTTTGGGGGCAGGGTCAGCCCCAGCATTTT. It encodes CASSIVWGQGQPQHF.

The chain is built from TRBV19 and TRBJ2-2; 7 bases are shared with TRBD1. The germline CDR1 and CDR2 sequences are LNHDA and SQIVND (reference sequence). Germline trimming cut 8 bases from V and 2 bases from J; bases unmatched to any gene: 11. The CDR3 sequence is 16 residues long. CDR3 amino acids: CASVPRTGDNTGELFF. Here the CDR3 DNA reads TGTGCCAGTGTCCCGAGGACAGGTGATAACACCGGGGAGCTGTTTTTT.

The chain employs TRBV24-1 and TRBJ2-1, with 9 bases fitting TRBD2. This CDR3 has 15 amino acids. V was pared by 7 bases and J by 6 bases, with 9 bases of the junction left unmatched. Germline CDR1 KGHDR, CDR2 SFDVKD. CDR3 region: CATSGRTSVGNEQFF. The CDR3 coding sequence is TGTGCCACCAGCGGAAGGACTAGCGTGGGCAATGAGCAGTTCTTC.

As DNA, the CDR3 is TGTGCCAGCAGCTCCGCCGGAGGCCAAGAGACCCAGTACTTC. Its protein product is CASSSAGGQETQYF. The rearrangement joins TRBV7-2 to TRBJ2-5; tentative D call: TRBD2 (5 bases). With 4 bases removed from V and 1 base from J, the gap between germline ends came to 10 bases. The CDR3 covers 14 residues. Per the germline V gene, CDR1 is SGHTA and CDR2 is FQGNSA.

A single count supports this clone. This specimen includes other DNA sequences encoding the same CDR3. The chain joins TRBV5-1 to TRBJ2-7; 9 bases agree with TRBD1. With V trimmed by 3 bases and J by 3 bases, 4 bases remained unmatched. This CDR3 region has 14 residues. CDR1 and CDR2 (germline): SGHRS, YFSETQ. The CDR3 region is CASSSGQGHYEQYF. DNA for the CDR3: TGCGCCAGCAGCTCCGGACAGGGGCACTACGAGCAGTACTTC.